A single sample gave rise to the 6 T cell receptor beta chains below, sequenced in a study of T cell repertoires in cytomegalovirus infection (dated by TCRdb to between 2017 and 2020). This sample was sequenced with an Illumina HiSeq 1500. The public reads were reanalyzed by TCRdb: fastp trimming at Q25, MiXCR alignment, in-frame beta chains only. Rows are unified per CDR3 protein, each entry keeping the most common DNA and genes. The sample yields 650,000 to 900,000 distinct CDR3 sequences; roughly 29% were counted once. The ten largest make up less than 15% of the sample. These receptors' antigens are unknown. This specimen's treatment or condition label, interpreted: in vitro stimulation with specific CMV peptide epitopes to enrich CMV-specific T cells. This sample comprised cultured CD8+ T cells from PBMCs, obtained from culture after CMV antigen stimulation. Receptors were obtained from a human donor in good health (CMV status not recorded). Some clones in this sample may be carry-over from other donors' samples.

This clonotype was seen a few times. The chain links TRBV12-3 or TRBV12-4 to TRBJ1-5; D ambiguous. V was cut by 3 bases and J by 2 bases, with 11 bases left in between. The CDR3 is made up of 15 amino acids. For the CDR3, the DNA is TGTGCCAGCAGTTTTGAGGGCCAACGCAATCAGCCCCAGCATTTT. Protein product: CASSFEGQRNQPQHF.

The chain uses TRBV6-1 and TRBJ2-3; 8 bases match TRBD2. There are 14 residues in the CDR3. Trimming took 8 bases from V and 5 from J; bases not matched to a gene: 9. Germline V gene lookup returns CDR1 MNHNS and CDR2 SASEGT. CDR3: CASYRGGRGDTQYF. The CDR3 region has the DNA TGTGCCAGCTATCGGGGGGGCCGGGGAGATACGCAGTATTTT.

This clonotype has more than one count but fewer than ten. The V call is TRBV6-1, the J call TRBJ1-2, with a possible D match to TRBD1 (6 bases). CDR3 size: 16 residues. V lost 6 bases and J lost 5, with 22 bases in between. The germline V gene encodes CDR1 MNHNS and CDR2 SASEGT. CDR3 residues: CASRGGGPAHGYGYTF. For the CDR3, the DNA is TGTGCCAGCAGGGGGGGGGGCCCCGCACACGGGTATGGCTACACCTTC.

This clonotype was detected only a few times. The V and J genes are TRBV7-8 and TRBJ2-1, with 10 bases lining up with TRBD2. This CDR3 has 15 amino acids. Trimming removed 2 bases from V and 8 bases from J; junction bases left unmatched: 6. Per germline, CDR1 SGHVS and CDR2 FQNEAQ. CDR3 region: CASSLSGGGWDEQFF. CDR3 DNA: TGTGCCAGCAGCTTAAGCGGGGGGGGTTGGGATGAGCAGTTCTTC.

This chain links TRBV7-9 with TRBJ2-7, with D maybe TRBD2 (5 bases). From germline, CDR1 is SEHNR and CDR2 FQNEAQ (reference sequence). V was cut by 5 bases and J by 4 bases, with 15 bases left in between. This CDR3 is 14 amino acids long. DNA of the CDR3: TGTGCCAGCAGCGTAGGCTACGGGAATTACGAGCAGTACGTC. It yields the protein CASSVGYGNYEQYV.

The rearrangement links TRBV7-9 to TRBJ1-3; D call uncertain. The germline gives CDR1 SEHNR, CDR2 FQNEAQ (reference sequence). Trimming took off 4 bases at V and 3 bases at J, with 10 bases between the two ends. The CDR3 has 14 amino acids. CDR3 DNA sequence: TGTGCCAGCAGCTCGCCGTCACATGGAAACACCATATATTTT. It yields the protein CASSSPSHGNTIYF.